These 27 T cell receptor beta chains came from one sample sequenced in a study of T cells in Graves' hyperthyroidism and ophthalmopathy. RNA transcripts gave rise to amplified TCR beta CDR3 regions. The HTBI primer set served for first-round RT-PCR of the TCR CDR3. TCRdb called the multiplex PCR reads again in MiXCR, with one record for every CDR3 protein. This table has about 570,000 distinct CDR3 sequences, less than 15% appearing once. Sample: blood. All receptors derive from a woman aged 35 to 49 with Graves' hyperthyroidism.

The V and J genes are TRBV27 and TRBJ2-2; 11 nucleotides line up with TRBD1. Germline V gene data show CDR1 as MNHEY and CDR2 as SMNVEV (reference sequence). CDR3 length: 16 residues. V lost 5 bases to trimming and J lost 4 bases; unmatched junction nucleotides: 6. CDR3 residues: CASSNTGTGGTGELFF. In DNA form, the CDR3 reads TGTGCCAGCAGTAATACCGGGACAGGGGGCACCGGGGAGCTGTTTTTT.

This clonotype was seen repeatedly, ten times or more. This CDR3 reads CASSAPSGLAGRGEQFF. CDR3 DNA sequence: TGCGCCAGCAGTGCACCTTCGGGACTAGCGGGCCGAGGTGAGCAGTTCTTC. This chain joins TRBV10-2 and TRBJ2-1, with 12 bases aligning to TRBD2. Germline CDR1 WSHSY, CDR2 SAAADI. This CDR3 has 17 amino acids. V trimming: 4 bases; J trimming: 9 bases; junction bases outside the gene matches: 13.

This clonotype was seen ten or more times. The chain couples TRBV5-1 to TRBJ1-4; D perhaps matches TRBD1 (5 bases). The CDR3 totals 13 residues. Germline-derived CDR1 and CDR2 are SGHRS and YFSETQ. Trimming removed 7 bases at V and 5 bases at J, with 12 bases between. As DNA, the CDR3 is TGCGCCAGCGGTGACAGAGTAAATGAAAAACTGTTTTTT. This encodes CASGDRVNEKLFF.

The chain has TRBV19 and TRBJ2-1; TRBD1 might be the D (6 bases). The CDR3 is 11 residues long. Trimming took off 6 bases at V and 8 bases at J, with 8 bases between the two ends. Germline CDR1 is LNHDA and CDR2 is SQIVND (reference sequence). The CDR3 DNA follows: TGTGCCAGTAGCGACAGGTATGAGCAGTTCTTC. It codes for CASSDRYEQFF. The whole variable domain, remainder taken from reference TRBV19 and TRBJ2-1, is DGGITQSPKYLFRKEGQNVTLSCEQNLNHDAMYWYRQDPGQGLRLIYYSQIVNDFQKGDIAEGYSVSREKKESFPLTVTSAQKNPTAFYLCASSDRYEQFFGPGTRLTVL.

This clonotype was counted many times. The rearrangement uses TRBV3-1 and TRBJ1-1; tentatively, D is TRBD1 (5 bases). Deletions cut 1 base from V and 8 bases from J, with 11 bases between. This CDR3 comprises 13 residues. The germline V gene has CDR1 LGHDT and CDR2 YNNKEL (reference sequence). The CDR3 nucleotides read TGTGCCAGCAGCCAAGTCTCTGGGGGGGAAGCTTTCTTT. This encodes CASSQVSGGEAFF.

This clonotype was observed many times. This chain connects TRBV9 to TRBJ2-7; 8 nucleotides line up with TRBD2. Germline CDR1 and CDR2: SGDLS and YYNGEE. J gave up 6 bases and V 2 bases, and 4 bases lay outside the gene matches. This CDR3 has 13 amino acids. The CDR3 reads CASSVPGGVEQYF. As DNA, the CDR3 is TGTGCCAGCAGCGTCCCCGGGGGGGTCGAGCAGTACTTC.

This clonotype has a handful of counts. The chain couples TRBV28 to TRBJ2-1; no definite D call. Germline V gene data show CDR1 as MDHEN and CDR2 as SYDVKM. This CDR3 comprises 14 residues. Trimming took off 7 bases at V and 2 bases at J, with 12 bases between the two ends. This CDR3 is CASNRVSTYNEQFF. The CDR3 nucleotides are TGTGCCAGCAACCGCGTGTCGACCTACAATGAGCAGTTCTTC.

V usage is TRBV20-1 and J usage is TRBJ2-1; 7 nucleotides match TRBD1. With 5 bases clipped from V and 8 bases from J, the junction kept 9 bases outside the gene matches. The V gene's germline CDR1 is DFQATT and CDR2 SNEGSKA (reference sequence). The CDR3 has 13 amino acids. The CDR3 DNA reads TGCAGTGCTCTTCCACAGGGGCGGGATGAGCAGTTCTTC. This encodes CSALPQGRDEQFF.

There are many counts of this clonotype. The chain is built from TRBV20-1 and TRBJ2-1; 11 bases fit TRBD2. Germline CDR1 is DFQATT and CDR2 is SNEGSKA (reference sequence). The V segment lost 5 bases and the J segment 2 bases; nucleotides outside the gene matches: 8. The CDR3 is 16 residues long. CDR3 sequence reads: CSALSTSGMPYNEQFF. The CDR3 coding sequence is TGCAGTGCTCTATCGACTAGCGGGATGCCCTACAATGAGCAGTTCTTC.

This clonotype has more than one count but fewer than ten. V and J are TRBV9 and TRBJ2-2; 10 bases are shared with TRBD2. The CDR3 length is 19 residues. V lost 0 bases and J lost 5; bases outside the gene matches: 13. Germline V gives CDR1 SGDLS, CDR2 YYNGEE. The CDR3 sequence: CASSVEINPASGSTGELFF. The CDR3 region has the DNA TGTGCCAGCAGCGTAGAGATAAACCCGGCTAGCGGGAGTACCGGGGAGCTGTTTTTT. The full variable domain, its missing parts supplied by reference TRBV9 and TRBJ2-2, is DSGVTQTPKHLITATGQRVTLRCSPRSGDLSVYWYQQSLDQGLQFLIQYYNGEERAKGNILERFSAQQFPDLHSELNLSSLELGDSALYFCASSVEINPASGSTGELFFGEGSRLTVL.

The rearrangement joins TRBV2 to TRBJ1-4, with D perhaps TRBD1 (5 bases). The CDR3 runs 14 residues. The V gene's germline CDR1 is SNHLY and CDR2 FYNNEI. Trimming removed 6 bases from V and 3 bases from J, with 11 bases in between. The CDR3 reads CASRRGGSNEKLFF. Here the CDR3 DNA reads TGTGCCAGCAGGCGGGGGGGTTCTAATGAAAAACTGTTTTTT. Full variable domain (outside the CDR3, taken from reference TRBV2 and TRBJ1-4): EPEVTQTPSHQVTQMGQEVILRCVPISNHLYFYWYRQILGQKVEFLVSFYNNEISEKSEIFDDQFSVERPDGSNFTLKIRSTKLEDSAMYFCASRRGGSNEKLFFGSGTQLSVL.

This clonotype was picked up many times. This rearrangement joins TRBV12-3 or TRBV12-4 to TRBJ2-7; no reliable D call. Between the trimmed V and J ends, which lost 4 bases and 8 bases, there was a span of 12 bases. The CDR3 runs to 12 residues. The CDR3 sequence is CASSYNANKQYF. Here the CDR3 DNA reads TGTGCCAGCAGTTACAACGCTAACAAGCAGTACTTC.

In this sample, this clonotype turned up many times. The rearrangement joins TRBV25-1 to TRBJ2-5; tentative D call: TRBD1 (6 bases). The CDR3 is made up of 15 amino acids. The V end lost 2 bases, the J end lost 2 bases, and 12 bases lay between the germline ends. Germline V gene sequence: CDR1 MGHDK, CDR2 SYGVNS. CDR3 coding DNA: TGTGCCAGCAGTGAACAGGGGCGGAATCAAGAGACCCAGTACTTC. Residues: CASSEQGRNQETQYF.

This clonotype has ten or more counts. J is TRBJ2-1 and V is TRBV7-3; D unclear. V was clipped by 2 bases and J by 0 bases, with 11 bases between them. The germline V gene has CDR1 SGHTA and CDR2 FQGTGA. This CDR3 has 16 residues. The CDR3 bases are TGTGCCAGCAGCTTACTCGTCCTCAGCTCCTACAATGAGCAGTTCTTC. Translated: CASSLLVLSSYNEQFF.

In this sample, this clonotype turned up many times. The V and J genes are TRBV20-1 and TRBJ2-1, with 11 nucleotides matching TRBD2. CDR3 length: 16 amino acids. Looked up from germline, CDR1 is DFQATT and CDR2 is SNEGSKA (reference sequence). V lost 2 bases and J lost 4; bases outside the gene matches: 7. DNA for the CDR3: TGCAGTGCTAGAACAACTAGCGGGAGTAGTTACAATGAGCAGTTCTTC. It codes for CSARTTSGSSYNEQFF.

This clonotype was detected a few times. The genes are TRBV20-1 and TRBJ2-7, with 10 bases lining up with TRBD1. CDR3 length: 15 residues. The V and J ends lost 3 bases and 1 base, in that order; junction bases with no gene match: 6. Germline V gives CDR1 DFQATT, CDR2 SNEGSKA (reference sequence). The CDR3 reads CSASDRGPTSYEQYF. The CDR3 DNA sequence: TGCAGTGCTAGTGACAGGGGGCCAACTTCCTACGAGCAGTACTTC.

This clonotype was seen repeatedly, ten times or more. This chain uses TRBV2 with TRBJ2-2; 8 bases agree with TRBD2. Trimming at V came to 3 bases and at J to 3 bases, leaving 6 bases not matched to a gene. The CDR3 totals 16 residues. Germline V CDR1 and CDR2: SNHLY, FYNNEI. The CDR3, as DNA: TGTGCCAGCAGTGATTTACGGGAGGGATACACCGGGGAGCTGTTTTTT. This encodes CASSDLREGYTGELFF.

V is TRBV5-1 and J is TRBJ1-1; D is possibly TRBD1 (5 bases). The CDR3 loop spans 19 amino acids. Trimming cost V 0 bases and J 1 base, with 22 bases left between them. Germline lookup yields CDR1 SGHRS and CDR2 YFSETQ. As DNA, the CDR3 is TGCGCCAGCAGCTTGGGCCACTCGTTCTCTCGGGACGGGAACACTGAAGCTTTCTTT. This translates into CASSLGHSFSRDGNTEAFF. Full variable domain (missing parts from reference TRBV5-1 and TRBJ1-1): KAGVTQTPRYLIKTRGQQVTLSCSPISGHRSVSWYQQTPGQGLQFLFEYFSETQRNKGNFPGRFSGRQFSNSRSEMNVSTLELGDSALYLCASSLGHSFSRDGNTEAFFGQGTRLTVV.

This clonotype was observed many times. CDR3 DNA sequence: TGTGCCAGCAGCTTGTACATCATGAACACTGAAGCTTTCTTT. The encoded protein is CASSLYIMNTEAFF. The chain links TRBV5-8 to TRBJ1-1; no reliable D call. V was clipped by 1 base and J by 0 bases, with 7 bases between them. The CDR3 spans 14 residues. Germline V gene data show CDR1 as SGHTS and CDR2 as YDEGEE.

V usage is TRBV27 and J usage is TRBJ2-7; 9 bases line up with TRBD1. The CDR3 has 14 residues. Germline values: CDR1 MNHEY, CDR2 SMNVEV (reference sequence). Unmatched junction bases numbered 7, after V lost 8 bases and J lost 2 bases. CDR3 sequence reads: CASLPGQGAYEQYF. Here the CDR3 DNA reads TGTGCCAGCCTACCGGGACAGGGCGCCTACGAGCAGTACTTC.

This clonotype was picked up many times. The V gene is TRBV28, the J gene TRBJ1-5; D is ambiguous. Germline V lookup: CDR1 MDHEN, CDR2 SYDVKM. This CDR3 region has 14 residues. V lost 6 bases and J lost 3, with 12 bases in between. CDR3 residues: CASREGGNNQPQHF. CDR3 coding DNA: TGTGCCAGCAGGGAGGGAGGAAACAATCAGCCCCAGCATTTT.

V gene TRBV11-2 combines with J gene TRBJ2-7; 16 bases agree with TRBD2. V gave up 5 bases and J gave up 5 bases; unmatched junction bases: 9. Germline V gene data show CDR1 as SGHAT and CDR2 as FQNNGV. This CDR3 region has 17 residues. This CDR3 is CASSPTGTSGRANEQYF. DNA for the CDR3: TGTGCCAGCAGCCCGACCGGGACTAGCGGGAGGGCCAACGAGCAGTACTTC.

Only a few counts were recorded for this clonotype. V usage is TRBV6-1 and J usage is TRBJ2-2; no definite D call. This CDR3 has 13 residues. V was clipped by 6 bases and J by 7 bases, with 12 bases between them. CDR1 and CDR2 from the germline V gene are MNHNS and SASEGT. The CDR3 bases are TGTGCCAGCAGACCCACCGCAGGCGGGGAGCTGTTTTTT. Encoded protein: CASRPTAGGELFF.

This clonotype came up many times. The chain is built from TRBV27 and TRBJ2-3; 12 bases match TRBD1. V trimming: 4 bases; J trimming: 6 bases; junction bases outside the gene matches: 5. Germline V gene data show CDR1 as MNHEY and CDR2 as SMNVEV (reference sequence). This CDR3 is 15 amino acids long. The CDR3 DNA is TGTGCCAGCAGTTACATGGGACAGGGGGCGGATACGCAGTATTTT. Protein sequence: CASSYMGQGADTQYF.

Ten or more counts support this clonotype. This sequence joins TRBV2 and TRBJ2-5, with TRBD2 matching over 12 bases. The germline V gene has CDR1 SNHLY and CDR2 FYNNEI. V gave up 1 base and J gave up 5 bases; unmatched junction bases: 5. The CDR3 contains 16 residues. This CDR3 is CASSEELAGGTETQYF. DNA of the CDR3: TGTGCCAGCAGTGAAGAGCTAGCGGGAGGGACGGAGACCCAGTACTTC.

This clonotype has only a few counts. The chain recombines TRBV11-3 with TRBJ2-7; 9 bases match TRBD1. The CDR3 is 14 residues long. The junction had 11 bases not matched to a gene; V was cut back by 5 bases and J by 9 bases. Germline V gene sequence: CDR1 SGHNT, CDR2 YENEEA. The CDR3 DNA sequence: TGTGCCAGCAGCGAGACAGGGGGGCGTTGGGGGCAGTACTTC. It encodes CASSETGGRWGQYF. The variable domain in full, with the rest retrieved from reference TRBV11-3 and TRBJ2-7, is EAGVVQSPRYKIIEKKQPVAFWCNPISGHNTLYWYLQNLGQGPELLIRYENEEAVDDSQLPKDRFSAERLKGVDSTLKIQPAELGDSAVYLCASSETGGRWGQYFGPGTRLTVT.

This clonotype was counted many times. The chain couples TRBV20-1 to TRBJ2-5, with D possibly being TRBD2 (5 bases). The CDR3 sequence is 14 residues long. Trimming shortened V by 1 base and J by 4 bases, and 13 bases separated the two germline ends. Germline V CDR1 and CDR2: DFQATT, SNEGSKA (reference sequence). CDR3 coding DNA: TGCAGTGCTAGAGGTCGCGGGCGGGTAGAGACCCAGTACTTC. Translation: CSARGRGRVETQYF.